A single sample is the source of the 17 T cell receptor beta chains below, sequenced in a study of response to subunit inactivated influenza vaccine listed by TCRdb under 2018. The library was obtained by RT-PCR. Sequencing was carried out with an Illumina HiSeq 2500. The public sequencing data were trimmed at Q25 with fastp and processed into clonotypes with MiXCR by TCRdb, which kept only in-frame beta chains. One record per CDR3 amino acid sequence lists the most common genes and DNA. Within this sample are 590,000 or so distinct CDR3 sequences, with about 14% of them counted one time only. Roughly 7.2% of the sample rests with the top ten. The specimen comprised PBMCs from blood, sampled approximately 15 days before vaccination. The receptor set was obtained from a man in his forties or fifties who received an inactivated influenza vaccine. Donor details come from another sample of the same person, matched by shared clones.

Only a few counts were recorded for this clonotype. The V and J genes are TRBV25-1 and TRBJ2-3; D may be TRBD2 (7 bases). The CDR3 sequence is 14 residues long. CDR1 MGHDK and CDR2 SYGVNS come from the germline V gene. Trimming left V 6 bases short and J 2 bases short, with 12 bases between. The CDR3 spells CASRQGGVTDTQYF. The DNA for the CDR3 is TGTGCCAGCAGACAGGGAGGGGTCACAGATACGCAGTATTTT.

This clonotype was picked up many times. Its ends do not fully match the called genes, so a read error is possible. This chain joins TRBV5-1 and TRBJ2-5, with a tentative D call TRBD2 (5 bases). Germline V CDR1 and CDR2: SGHRS, YFSETQ. The CDR3 extends over 12 amino acids. The CDR3 loop is CASSLEGETQYF. The CDR3 DNA is TGTGCCAGCAGCTTAGAGGGAGAGACCCAGTACTTC.

The chain employs TRBV10-3 and TRBJ1-3, with D possibly matching TRBD1 (6 bases). The CDR3 totals 13 residues. The germline V gene encodes CDR1 ENHRY and CDR2 SYGVKD. With 3 bases removed from V and 4 bases from J, the gap between germline ends came to 7 bases. The CDR3 sequence is CAISDRGGNTIYF. Here the CDR3 DNA reads TGTGCCATCAGTGACAGGGGAGGAAACACCATATATTTT.

This clonotype was detected only a few times. V and J are TRBV11-1 and TRBJ2-3; 12 positions match TRBD2. There are 18 residues in the CDR3. Germline CDR1 and CDR2: SGHAT and FQDESV (reference sequence). The V segment lost 2 bases and the J segment 4 bases; nucleotides outside the gene matches: 10. CDR3 loop: CASSLRRASGRAPDTQYF. The CDR3 DNA reads as TGTGCCAGCAGCTTAAGACGGGCTAGCGGGAGGGCTCCAGATACGCAGTATTTT. The full variable domain, its missing parts supplied by reference TRBV11-1 and TRBJ2-3, is EAEVAQSPRYKITEKSQAVAFWCDPISGHATLYWYRQILGQGPELLVQFQDESVVDDSQLPKDRFSAERLKGVDSTLKIQPAELGDSAMYLCASSLRRASGRAPDTQYFGPGTRLTVL.

This clonotype was recorded many times. The chain is built from TRBV16 and TRBJ1-1, with D hard to call. This CDR3 spans 11 amino acids. The germline CDR1 and CDR2 sequences are KGHSY and FQNENV. V gave up 9 bases and J gave up 5 bases, with 10 bases separating them. CDR3 sequence reads: CASSLRTEAFF. As DNA, the CDR3 is TGTGCCAGTAGTCTCCGGACTGAAGCTTTCTTT.

There are a few counts of this clonotype. The chain recombines TRBV27 with TRBJ2-7; D assignment may be TRBD1 or TRBD2 (6 bases each). Germline assignment: CDR1 MNHEY and CDR2 SMNVEV (reference sequence). With 7 bases removed from V and 3 bases from J, the gap between germline ends came to 16 bases. The CDR3 runs 14 residues. The CDR3 coding sequence is TGTGCCAGCACCACCGGGGGCCCATTCTACGAGCAGTACTTC. The encoded protein is CASTTGGPFYEQYF.

This clonotype was detected ten times or more. The rearrangement uses TRBV12-3 or TRBV12-4 and TRBJ2-2; a weak D match, TRBD2 (5 bases). Trimming removed 2 bases at V and 4 bases at J, with 11 bases between. The CDR3 length is 15 residues. CDR3 coding DNA: TGTGCCAGCAGTTTACGGGGATTCGGCACCGGGGAGCTGTTTTTT. Protein sequence: CASSLRGFGTGELFF.

This clonotype has a handful of counts. The chain uses TRBV6-5 and TRBJ1-1, with a possible D match to TRBD1 (6 bases). The CDR3 covers 14 residues. In germline, CDR1 is MNHEY, CDR2 SVGAGI. Trimming stripped 6 bases from V and 5 bases from J, with 16 bases between. The CDR3 is CASRYGQYQTEAFF. CDR3 DNA sequence: TGTGCCAGCAGGTATGGACAGTACCAAACTGAAGCTTTCTTT.

The rearrangement joins TRBV5-1 to TRBJ2-7; 8 bases are a match to TRBD1. The CDR3 has 13 amino acids. V lost 4 bases to trimming and J lost 6 bases; unmatched junction nucleotides: 6. The germline gives CDR1 SGHRS, CDR2 YFSETQ. DNA of the CDR3: TGCGCCAGCAGCCAAACGACAGGGGCCGAGCAGTACTTC. Amino acids: CASSQTTGAEQYF. Full variable domain (outside the CDR3, taken from reference TRBV5-1 and TRBJ2-7): KAGVTQTPRYLIKTRGQQVTLSCSPISGHRSVSWYQQTPGQGLQFLFEYFSETQRNKGNFPGRFSGRQFSNSRSEMNVSTLELGDSALYLCASSQTTGAEQYFGPGTRLTVT.

This clonotype was observed a handful of times. This chain links TRBV10-3 with TRBJ2-1, with D tentatively TRBD2 (5 bases). This CDR3 region has 14 residues. The V gene's germline CDR1 is ENHRY and CDR2 SYGVKD. The V end lost 6 bases, the J end lost 2 bases, and 11 bases lay between the germline ends. In DNA, the CDR3 is TGTGCCATCAGCCCGGGGATTACCTACAATGAGCAGTTCTTC. It specifies CAISPGITYNEQFF.

This clonotype was observed at least ten times. As DNA, the CDR3 is TGTGCCAGCAGTTACCGGGACCGTACCTATAGCAATCAGCCCCAGCATTTT. Translation gives CASSYRDRTYSNQPQHF. The chain carries TRBV6-2 or TRBV6-3 and TRBJ1-5; D possibly corresponds to TRBD1 (5 bases). With 2 bases removed from V and 0 bases from J, the gap between germline ends came to 14 bases. The germline V gene encodes CDR1 MNHEY and CDR2 SVGEGT. This CDR3 has 17 residues.

In the case of this clonotype: An end of the junction does not agree with germline; a read error may underlie this. This chain uses TRBV2 with TRBJ2-3, with 10 bases that match TRBD2. Germline assignment: CDR1 SNHLY and CDR2 FYNNEI. CDR3 length equals 18 residues. The CDR3 nucleotides are TGTACCAGCTGTTCTCCCGGACTAGCGGAAAAATCCACAGATACGCAGTATTTT. The encoded protein is CTSCSPGLAEKSTDTQYF.

The chain recombines TRBV30 with TRBJ2-1; D remains ambiguous. Germline-derived CDR1 and CDR2 are GTSNPN and SVGIG (reference sequence). The CDR3 contains 12 residues. V was clipped by 4 bases and J by 3 bases, with 7 bases between them. CDR3 in DNA: TGTGCCTGGACACACGACTACAATGAGCAGTTCTTC. It yields the protein CAWTHDYNEQFF.

The chain uses TRBV29-1 and TRBJ2-3; D is perhaps TRBD1 (5 bases). V lost 2 bases and J 2 bases, leaving 11 bases between the germline ends. This CDR3 is built from 14 residues. Germline CDR1 and CDR2: SQVTM and ANQGSEA. CDR3 sequence (DNA): TGCAGCGTTGAAAACGTGACAGACACAGATACGCAGTATTTT. This codes for CSVENVTDTDTQYF.

The chain is built from TRBV4-2 and TRBJ2-2; tentative D call: TRBD1 (5 bases). Germline V CDR1 and CDR2: LGHNA, YNFKEQ. Trimming shortened V by 0 bases and J by 7 bases, and 18 bases separated the two germline ends. The CDR3 is made up of 17 amino acids. The CDR3 here is CASSQDPGLYEVGELFF. CDR3 sequence (DNA): TGTGCCAGCAGCCAAGATCCAGGGTTGTACGAGGTCGGGGAGCTGTTTTTT.

J is TRBJ1-1 and V is TRBV6-5; D gene uncertain. Germline loops: CDR1 MNHEY, CDR2 SVGAGI. This CDR3 region has 15 residues. Trimming cost V 0 bases and J 5 bases, with 13 bases left between them. The CDR3 DNA reads TGTGCCAGCAGTTACTCGGAGGGTATGGGGACTGAAGCTTTCTTT. It yields the protein CASSYSEGMGTEAFF.

This clonotype has at least ten counts. The chain uses TRBV12-3 or TRBV12-4 and TRBJ1-2; no clear D. The CDR3 length is 14 residues. V lost 5 bases and J 3 bases, leaving 13 bases between the germline ends. In nucleotides, the CDR3 is TGTGCCAGCAGTACCGCCCCTAACTACTATGGCTACACCTTC. Translated, it gives CASSTAPNYYGYTF.